The rows below give T cell receptor beta chains drawn from one sample of a study of cytomegalovirus exposure and HLA in healthy donors. The table came from immunoSEQ multiplex PCR; TCRdb's copy has only in-frame clones and leaves some out. The sample carries approximately 190,000 clones, 75% to 85% recorded once. The specimen was PBMCs. The receptors were gathered from a woman in her twenties or thirties in good health and CMV-seropositive. CDR3s include the opening cysteine and the closing phenylalanine or tryptophan. The D gene is left open where the match is weak. A clone size is listed for some rows: how often the clone was seen (once, few, many), or a class if it is expanded.

CDR3 length | J gene | clone size | D gene | V gene | CDR3 DNA | CDR3 protein
14 | TRBJ2-2 | few | TRBD2 | TRBV30 | TGTGCCTGGAACCTAGCGGGAACGTTCGGGGAGCTGTTTTTT | CAWNLAGTFGELFF
11 | TRBJ2-5 | . | . | TRBV6-1 | TGTGCCAGCACCGAGGAAGAGACCCAGTACTTC | CASTEEETQYF
13 | TRBJ2-1 | . | TRBD1 | TRBV5-1 | TGCGCCAGCGAGGGACAGGGGGCGGGTGAGCAGTTCTTC | CASEGQGAGEQFF
14 | TRBJ2-1 | . | TRBD1 | TRBV18 | TGTGCCAGCTCACCCGGGGACAGTCTCAATGAGCAGTTCTTC | CASSPGDSLNEQFF
15 | TRBJ2-7 | . | TRBD2 | TRBV5-1 | TGCGCCAGCAGCACTACTAGCGGGTCAACCTACGAGCAGTACTTC | CASSTTSGSTYEQYF
13 | TRBJ2-7 | . | . | TRBV5-8 | TGTGCCAGCAGCAGAGGAGTCTCCTACGAGCAGTACTTC | CASSRGVSYEQYF
14 | TRBJ1-2 | . | . | TRBV6-4 | TGTGCCAGCAGTGACCGTGGGCAGAACTATGGCTACACCTTC | CASSDRGQNYGYTF
16 | TRBJ1-3 | once | . | TRBV14 | TGTGCCAGCAGCCAAGACAGGCGCAGCTCTGGAAACACCATATATTTT | CASSQDRRSSGNTIYF
12 | TRBJ1-2 | . | . | TRBV6-6 | TGTGCCAGCAACTTACTAGGCCATGGCTACACCTTC | CASNLLGHGYTF
17 | TRBJ2-1 | . | TRBD2 | TRBV13 | TGTGCCAGCAGCTCAACTAGCGGGAGTGTGTCCTACAATGAGCAGTTCTTC | CASSSTSGSVSYNEQFF
15 | TRBJ1-5 | . | . | TRBV6-1 | TGTGCCAGCATTCTGACAGACTCCAGCAATCAGCCCCAGCATTTT | CASILTDSSNQPQHF
12 | TRBJ2-5 | . | . | TRBV5-6 | TGTGCCAGCAGTTCCGGAGCAGAGACCCAGTACTTC | CASSSGAETQYF
13 | TRBJ2-7 | once | . | TRBV28 | TGTGCCAGCAGGCGGGACAGAGGCTACGAGCAGTACTTC | CASRRDRGYEQYF
14 | TRBJ1-5 | . | TRBD1 | TRBV27 | TGTGCCAGCAGTCAACAGGGGGCCCACCAGCCCCAGCATTTT | CASSQQGAHQPQHF
13 | TRBJ1-2 | . | TRBD1 | TRBV28 | TGTGCCAGCAGTACCGGGACAGGGCGCGGCTACACCTTC | CASSTGTGRGYTF
15 | TRBJ2-7 | . | TRBD2 | TRBV4-2 | TGTGCCAGCAGCCAAGTTACTAGCGGAACCTACGAGCAGTACTTC | CASSQVTSGTYEQYF
14 | TRBJ2-7 | few | TRBD2 | TRBV10-3 | TGTGCCATCAGTGAGAAGCGGGGGGAGGACGAGCAGTACTTC | CAISEKRGEDEQYF
13 | TRBJ1-2 | . | TRBD1 | TRBV6-4 | TGTGCCAGCAGTGACAATGGTGGGACAGCGTACACCTTC | CASSDNGGTAYTF
15 | TRBJ2-5 | . | . | TRBV27 | TGTGCCAGCAGTCGCTTTCGGGATAGTGGGGAGACCCAGTACTTC | CASSRFRDSGETQYF
15 | TRBJ2-1 | few | . | TRBV11-2 | TGTGCCAGCAGCCCCAGACAGAGCTCCTACAATGAGCAGTTCTTC | CASSPRQSSYNEQFF
16 | TRBJ2-7 | once | . | TRBV7-2 | TGTGCCAGCAGCTTAGCGCCGGCAGGCTACTCCTACGAGCAGTACTTC | CASSLAPAGYSYEQYF
12 | TRBJ2-7 | . | . | TRBV15 | TGTGCCACCAGCGCACGGGGTTACGAGCAGTACTTC | CATSARGYEQYF